This T cell receptor beta chain was obtained from a study of PD-1 blockade in classical Hodgkin lymphoma. Study details: The nivolumab dose that patients received was 3 mg/kg, given intravenously every 2 weeks. Study conclusions and caveats: Nivolumab starters within 1 year of ASCT were excluded. Newly diagnosed patients reportedly trailed healthy donors in baseline TCR diversity. CD4+ but not CD8+ TCR diversity rose significantly by C4D1.

All the patients suffered relapse after autologous stem cell transplantation, and brentuximab vedotin exposure differed. Remarks on this clone: The antigen remains unidentified.

Method: immunoSEQ multiplex PCR; TCRdb's copy keeps in-frame clones and lacks some. The repertoire has 4,000 to 4,500 clones, 66% of them found once; the top ten carry around a tenth. This CDR3 has 13 residues. CDR1 MNHEY and CDR2 SVGAGI come from the germline V gene. Between the trimmed V and J ends, which lost 6 bases and 1 base, there was a span of 9 bases. V is TRBV6-5 and J is TRBJ1-1; D gene unclear. The clonotype comes from a human donor with classical Hodgkin lymphoma. Source: peripheral blood mononuclear cells (PBMCs), taken before the second cycle of nivolumab. CDR3 amino acids: CASRRGPNTEAFF. The CDR3 DNA is TGTGCCAGCAGAAGAGGTCCGAACACTGAAGCTTTCTTT.